This is a list of T cell receptor beta chains from one sample in a study of blood T cell repertoires in COVID-19. The table came from immunoSEQ multiplex PCR; TCRdb's copy has only in-frame clones and leaves some out. The top ten hold around 6% of the sample, which has roughly 250,000 clones, approximately 86% seen once. Sequencing input: PBMCs or T cells enriched from blood (not recorded which). These receptor sequences come from a woman between 25 and 40 years old with acute COVID-19. Both conserved end residues are trimmed from each CDR3. A D gene is named only where the DNA matches it firmly. Clone size is stated in some rows and not others, as once, few, many or a class when expanded.

j_gene	v_gene	d_gene	abundance	CDR3aa
TRBJ2-3	TRBV24-1	TRBD2	once	ATSDPSAGSTDTQY
TRBJ2-7	TRBV10-3	TRBD2	-	AISDGAGGSYEQY
TRBJ2-5	TRBV11-2	-	-	ASSFNPGKEETQY
TRBJ2-7	TRBV10-2	-	-	ASSVAGRYEQY
TRBJ2-1	TRBV19	-	-	ASSPQAINEQF
TRBJ2-7	TRBV6-5	TRBD1	once	ASSTSDRLGEQY
TRBJ2-1	TRBV5-1	TRBD2	-	ASSVDSGNEQF
TRBJ2-1	TRBV7-2	TRBD1	-	ASSLDRAHNEQF
TRBJ1-2	TRBV5-4	-	-	ASSLVSEASGYT
TRBJ1-1	TRBV19	-	-	ASSISGGFGTEAF
TRBJ2-1	TRBV7-9	TRBD1	-	ASSLGLGQVNNEQF
TRBJ2-2	TRBV27	TRBD1	-	ASSLFWDSTRFRELF
TRBJ1-1	TRBV27	TRBD1	-	ASSLFGQGNTEAF
TRBJ2-1	TRBV7-2	TRBD2	-	ASSFSGSDEQF
TRBJ2-3	TRBV27	TRBD2	-	ASSPDGTSPTDTQY
TRBJ1-2	TRBV5-1	-	-	ASSLEVGDYGYT
TRBJ2-7	TRBV19	TRBD2	-	ASSPGLAGDEQY
TRBJ2-1	TRBV6-4	-	-	ASSPGLLAEQF
TRBJ2-7	TRBV3-1/TRBV3-2	TRBD1	-	ASSPMTGAYEQY
TRBJ2-6	TRBV3-1/TRBV3-2	TRBD1	-	ASSRRIGQGGSGANVLT
TRBJ2-3	TRBV29-1	-	-	SVETSPDTQY
TRBJ1-3	TRBV3-1/TRBV3-2	-	-	ASSQGQFSGNTIY
TRBJ2-1	TRBV4-2	TRBD2	-	ASSPERGSWSEQF
TRBJ2-5	TRBV7-9	-	-	ASSLRELTGETQY
TRBJ1-6	TRBV7-9	TRBD1	-	ATHRGGNNSPLH
TRBJ1-5	TRBV18	-	-	ASSPDSSNQPQH
TRBJ2-2	TRBV9	-	-	ASSVGTGAGTGELF
TRBJ2-7	TRBV28	TRBD1	-	ASTTGQGKYEQY
TRBJ2-1	TRBV28	TRBD2	-	ASSGLAGGTYNEQF
TRBJ1-5	TRBV11-2	-	once	ASSGGAGVRQPQH
TRBJ2-3	TRBV27	TRBD1	-	ASSSFWTGGRTDTQY
TRBJ2-1	TRBV19	TRBD2	-	ASSNHGTTNNEQF
TRBJ1-1	TRBV27	-	-	ASTRRYTEAF
TRBJ1-6	TRBV27	TRBD1	-	ASSLHMTGRSYNSPLH
TRBJ1-5	TRBV2	-	-	ASSDDRPNQPQH
TRBJ1-5	TRBV5-5	-	-	ASSLVGDNNQPQH
TRBJ1-6	TRBV28	-	-	ASITYNSPLH
TRBJ1-4	TRBV19	-	-	ASSLTGWSSTNEKLF
TRBJ2-7	TRBV18	TRBD1	-	ASSPLDRVSYEQY
TRBJ2-1	TRBV29-1	-	-	SVEIGLSNEQF
TRBJ1-3	TRBV28	-	-	ASSSTQGGNTIY
TRBJ2-1	TRBV30	TRBD2	-	AWSVGLAGGHEQF
TRBJ1-3	TRBV25-1	-	-	ASSGYGQRSSGNTIY
TRBJ2-7	TRBV6-2/TRBV6-3	-	-	ASSYGGSLSYEQY
TRBJ1-6	TRBV30	-	-	AWTTHTLEYLH
TRBJ2-1	TRBV5-1	TRBD1	-	ASSMTGGPYNEQF
TRBJ2-2	TRBV5-1	-	-	ASSLDFVSFNTGELF
TRBJ1-2	TRBV4-1	-	-	ASSQDSVNYGYT
TRBJ2-1	TRBV7-7	TRBD2	-	ASSLGGSGPYNEQF
TRBJ2-2	TRBV5-5	-	-	ASSLAFMSGELF
TRBJ1-3	TRBV15	TRBD1	-	ATSRDRQGRGTIY
TRBJ2-1	TRBV29-1	TRBD1	few	SVDRGNNEQF
TRBJ2-7	TRBV6-5	TRBD2	-	ASTPRSGTTYEQY
TRBJ1-6	TRBV27	-	-	ASSLDYNSPLH
TRBJ2-3	TRBV5-1	TRBD2	-	ASSLESRGGPDTQY
TRBJ2-7	TRBV6-5	TRBD1	-	ASRSRDRGGDEQY
TRBJ2-1	TRBV7-8	-	-	ASSGAYPGGNEQF
TRBJ2-7	TRBV28	-	-	ASSSFTPSSYEQY
TRBJ2-3	TRBV19	TRBD1	-	ASTTGQGAPPTTDTQY